These 11 T cell receptor beta chains originate from one sample sequenced in a study of blood T cell dynamics during melanoma immunotherapy. Sequencing was performed with immunoSEQ multiplex PCR; in TCRdb, only in-frame clones are kept and a portion is missing. In the table there are 10,000 or so clones, roughly 87% of which are singletons. The time point: week 3, after first cycle of checkpoint inhibitor. The sequences come from blood, collected from a patient treated with checkpoint blockade. Receptor source: a human donor with melanoma.

This chain links TRBV2 with TRBJ2-2; D remains ambiguous. The CDR3 loop spans 13 amino acids. V was pared by 8 bases and J by 7 bases, with 14 bases between. The germline gives CDR1 SNHLY, CDR2 FYNNEI. CDR3 coding DNA: TGTGCCAGCGGAGAGGTGGGGTTCGGGGAGCTGTTTTTT. Translating it yields CASGEVGFGELFF.

This clone was picked up one time. The V gene is TRBV19, the J gene TRBJ2-3, with 12 bases aligning to TRBD2. CDR1 and CDR2 from the germline V gene are LNHDA and SQIVND (reference sequence). J was trimmed by 0 bases and V by 6 bases; bases with no gene match: 13. CDR3 length: 19 amino acids. As DNA, the CDR3 is TGTGCCAGTAGCGGTAACCTAGCGGGGGGGCATCCTAGCACAGATACGCAGTATTTT. Protein sequence: CASSGNLAGGHPSTDTQYF.

The chain joins TRBV7-3 to TRBJ1-1, with a possible D match to TRBD1 (5 bases). Trimming stripped 6 bases from V and 4 bases from J, with 12 bases between. CDR3 length: 13 residues. Germline CDR1 is SGHTA and CDR2 is FQGTGA. The CDR3 region has the DNA TGTGCCAGCAGATTTGGGACGTCCACTGAAGCTTTCTTT. Translating gives CASRFGTSTEAFF.

This clone was counted a single time. The chain couples TRBV5-1 to TRBJ2-3; D is unresolved. V was clipped by 0 bases and J by 5 bases, with 13 bases between them. The CDR3 has 15 residues. CDR1 is SGHRS, CDR2 YFSETQ, per germline. In nucleotides, the CDR3 is TGCGCCAGCAGCTTGGAAGGCCGACCACAAGATACGCAGTATTTT. Encoded protein: CASSLEGRPQDTQYF.

The J gene is TRBJ1-1, the V gene TRBV9; TRBD1 aligns across 10 bases. V lost 0 bases to trimming and J lost 4 bases; unmatched junction nucleotides: 3. Germline assignment: CDR1 SGDLS and CDR2 YYNGEE. The CDR3 length is 15 residues. The CDR3 protein is CASSVGTGGATEAFF. The CDR3 region has the DNA TGTGCCAGCAGCGTAGGGACAGGGGGGGCCACTGAAGCTTTCTTT.

The chain couples TRBV7-8 to TRBJ1-1; D is ambiguous. The CDR3 totals 15 residues. V lost 1 base and J lost 5, with 14 bases in between. Germline CDR1 SGHVS, CDR2 FQNEAQ. The CDR3, as DNA: TGTGCCAGCAGCTTAGTTTTGGGAAGTGGGACTGAAGCTTTCTTT. Protein sequence: CASSLVLGSGTEAFF.

The J gene is TRBJ2-5, the V gene TRBV6-6; D uncertain. The V and J ends lost 1 base and 1 base respectively, with 4 bases between them. Per the germline V gene, CDR1 is MNHNY and CDR2 is SVGAGI (reference sequence). CDR3 length: 13 amino acids. The CDR3 nucleotides are TGTGCCAGCAGTTACTTGCTCCAAGAGACCCAGTACTTC. Its protein product is CASSYLLQETQYF.

There are a few counts of this clone. V and J are TRBV19 and TRBJ1-2; no reliable D call. V was shortened by 3 bases and J by 3 bases, with 8 bases between the two germline ends. This CDR3 region has 13 residues. In germline, CDR1 is LNHDA, CDR2 SQIVND (reference sequence). For the CDR3, the DNA is TGTGCCAGTAGTATGGTAGGCGACTATGGCTACACCTTC. It encodes CASSMVGDYGYTF.

The chain couples TRBV10-3 to TRBJ1-2; TRBD1 might be the D (5 bases). The CDR3 has 17 residues. CDR1 and CDR2 (germline): ENHRY, SYGVKD. The ends were cut back, 0 bases at V and 2 bases at J, with 16 bases in the middle. This CDR3 reads CAISESIVTASNYGYTF. CDR3 bases: TGTGCCATCAGTGAGTCGATAGTGACAGCTAGCAACTATGGCTACACCTTC.

The chain carries TRBV2 and TRBJ1-1; TRBD1 agrees at 11 bases. CDR1 SNHLY and CDR2 FYNNEI come from the germline V gene. This CDR3 comprises 14 residues. Unmatched junction bases numbered 6, after V lost 6 bases and J lost 6 bases. This CDR3 is CASSGQGAGAEAFF. The CDR3 nucleotides are TGTGCCAGCAGCGGACAGGGGGCTGGCGCTGAAGCTTTCTTT.

The chain uses TRBV29-1 and TRBJ2-1; 7 positions agree with TRBD1. In germline, CDR1 is SQVTM, CDR2 ANQGSEA. This CDR3 is built from 14 residues. J lost 6 bases, V lost 7 bases, and 12 bases had no gene match. The CDR3 loop is CSAGRGQPSNEQFF. The CDR3 DNA follows: TGCAGCGCCGGCCGGGGACAGCCCTCCAATGAGCAGTTCTTC.